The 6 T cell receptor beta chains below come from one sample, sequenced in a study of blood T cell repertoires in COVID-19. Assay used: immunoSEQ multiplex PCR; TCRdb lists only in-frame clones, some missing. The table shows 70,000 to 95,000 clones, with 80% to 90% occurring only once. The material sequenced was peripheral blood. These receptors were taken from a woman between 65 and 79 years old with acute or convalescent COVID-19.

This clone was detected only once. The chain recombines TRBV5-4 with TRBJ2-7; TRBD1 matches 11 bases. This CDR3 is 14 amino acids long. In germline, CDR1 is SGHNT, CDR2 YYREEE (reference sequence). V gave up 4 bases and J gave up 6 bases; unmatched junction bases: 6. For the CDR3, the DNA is TGTGCCAGCAGCCTCAGGGGGACAGGGGGCGAGCAGTACTTC. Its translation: CASSLRGTGGEQYF.

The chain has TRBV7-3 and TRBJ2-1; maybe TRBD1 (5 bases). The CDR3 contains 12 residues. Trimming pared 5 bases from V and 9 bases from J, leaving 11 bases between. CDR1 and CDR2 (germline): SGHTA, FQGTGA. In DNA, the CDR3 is TGTGCCAGCAGCACTCGGACAACTGAGCAGTTCTTC. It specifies CASSTRTTEQFF.

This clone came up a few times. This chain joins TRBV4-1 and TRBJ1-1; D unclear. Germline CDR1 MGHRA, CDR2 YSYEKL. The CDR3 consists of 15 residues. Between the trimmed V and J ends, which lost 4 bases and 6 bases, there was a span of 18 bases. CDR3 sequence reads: CASSPPGPFGAEAFF. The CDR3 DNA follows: TGCGCCAGCAGCCCCCCTGGACCGTTCGGGGCTGAAGCTTTCTTT.

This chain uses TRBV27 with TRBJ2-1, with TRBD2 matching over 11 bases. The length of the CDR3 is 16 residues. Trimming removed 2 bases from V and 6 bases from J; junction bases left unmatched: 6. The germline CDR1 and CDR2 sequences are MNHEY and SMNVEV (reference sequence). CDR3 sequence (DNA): TGTGCCAGCAGTTTACAGGCGGGACTAGCGGTCAATGAGCAGTTCTTC. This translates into CASSLQAGLAVNEQFF.

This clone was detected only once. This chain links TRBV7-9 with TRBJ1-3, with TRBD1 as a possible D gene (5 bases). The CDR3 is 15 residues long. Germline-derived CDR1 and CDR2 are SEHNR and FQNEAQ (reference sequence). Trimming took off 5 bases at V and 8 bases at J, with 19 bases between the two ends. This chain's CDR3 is CASSPIVGGIDTIYF. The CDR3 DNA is TGTGCCAGCAGCCCAATCGTGGGGGGGATTGACACCATATATTTT.

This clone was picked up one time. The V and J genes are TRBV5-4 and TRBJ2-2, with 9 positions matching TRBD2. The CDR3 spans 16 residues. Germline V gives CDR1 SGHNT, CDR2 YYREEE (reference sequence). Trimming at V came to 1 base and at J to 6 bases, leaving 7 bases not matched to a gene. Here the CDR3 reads CASSLRGGRAAGELFF. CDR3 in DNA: TGTGCCAGCAGCTTGAGGGGCGGGAGGGCGGCCGGGGAGCTGTTTTTT. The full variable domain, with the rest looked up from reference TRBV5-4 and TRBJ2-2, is ETGVTQSPTHLIKTRGQQVTLRCSSQSGHNTVSWYQQALGQGPQFIFQYYREEENGRGNFPPRFSGLQFPNYSSELNVNALELDDSALYLCASSLRGGRAAGELFFGEGSRLTVL.